A selection of T cell receptor beta chains follows, all from one sample in a study of beta chain features in type 1 diabetes. The method was immunoSEQ multiplex PCR; TCRdb's version includes in-frame clones alone and lacks a portion of them. Among around 400,000 clones, around 16% were seen once, and the ten largest hold under 0.02%. The sequenced sample consisted of naive CD4+ T cells from blood. The receptor set was obtained from a woman between 18 and 29 years old in good health. CDR3s include the opening cysteine and the closing phenylalanine or tryptophan. Fields, in order: D gene, V gene, clone size, J gene, CDR3 DNA, CDR3 protein. A D gene is named only where the DNA matches it firmly. The size of a clone is reported for some rows only, either as once, few or many, or as a class for expanded clones.

.,TRBV30,.,TRBJ2-5,TGTGCCTGGAGTAGACTCCACCAAGAGACCCAGTACTTC,CAWSRLHQETQYF
.,TRBV28,few,TRBJ2-5,TGTGCCAGCAGTGGACAACCCCAAGAGACCCAGTACTTC,CASSGQPQETQYF
.,TRBV30,few,TRBJ2-3,TGTGCCTGGTTCAACAGGGATGTAACAGATACGCAGTATTTT,CAWFNRDVTDTQYF
TRBD2,TRBV6-6,.,TRBJ2-7,TGTGCCAGCAGTTACTCGTCTAGCGGGAGCCACTTC,CASSYSSSGSHF
TRBD1,TRBV29-1,few,TRBJ2-7,TGCAGCGTTTCACGGACAGGGGGCTCCTACGAGCAGTACTTC,CSVSRTGGSYEQYF
.,TRBV2,few,TRBJ1-2,TGTGCCAGCAGTGCCAGGGACACTATCTACACCTTC,CASSARDTIYTF
.,TRBV25-1,.,TRBJ1-2,TGTGCCAGCAAAGCCCAACTATATGGCTACACCTTC,CASKAQLYGYTF
.,TRBV7-9,.,TRBJ2-7,TGTGCCAGCAGCCCCGACAGGATCGGAAGCGAGCAGTACTTC,CASSPDRIGSEQYF
TRBD2,TRBV9,.,TRBJ2-1,TGTGCCAGCAGCGTCCTAAGCGGGAGTTACAATGAGCAGTTCTTC,CASSVLSGSYNEQFF
TRBD2,TRBV7-9,few,TRBJ2-7,TGTGCCAGCAGCTCGGGACTAGCGAACCACGAGCAGTACTTC,CASSSGLANHEQYF
TRBD1,TRBV5-1,few,TRBJ2-5,TGCGCCAGCAGCATACAGGGGCAGGAGTACTTC,CASSIQGQEYF
.,TRBV6-1,few,TRBJ1-2,TGTGCCAGCAGTGTCGGGACATTCTATGGCTACACCTTC,CASSVGTFYGYTF
.,TRBV5-1,few,TRBJ1-5,TGCGCCAGCAGCTTAGCTAGCAATCAGCCCCAGCATTTT,CASSLASNQPQHF
.,TRBV2,.,TRBJ2-1,TGTGCCACCAGGGGAGGATCTTACAATGAGCAGTTCTTC,CATRGGSYNEQFF
.,TRBV4-2,.,TRBJ2-1,TGTGCCAGCAGCCAAGCGGGAGCGGCTCCCTACAATGAGCAGTTCTTC,CASSQAGAAPYNEQFF
TRBD1,TRBV18,few,TRBJ2-1,TGTGCCAGCTCCTCGGGACAGATCAATGAGCAGTTCTTC,CASSSGQINEQFF
TRBD2,TRBV9,.,TRBJ2-1,TGTGCCAGCAGCCCGACCGGGACTAGCTCAGGTGAGCAGTTCTTC,CASSPTGTSSGEQFF
.,TRBV19,.,TRBJ2-2,TGTGCCAGTAGTTTGCCAGGGGACACCGGGGAGCTGTTTTTT,CASSLPGDTGELFF
TRBD2,TRBV28,few,TRBJ2-1,TGTGTCTGCCGCGAGGGGCTAGCGGGAGCTGAGCAGTTCTTC,CVCREGLAGAEQFF
TRBD2,TRBV4-2,.,TRBJ2-5,TGTGCCAGCAGCCCCGGGACTAGCGGAGAAGAGACCCAGTACTTC,CASSPGTSGEETQYF
TRBD2,TRBV9,few,TRBJ2-3,TGTGCCAGCAGCGTAGGGGGACTAGGAACAGATACGCAGTATTTT,CASSVGGLGTDTQYF
TRBD2,TRBV5-1,.,TRBJ2-3,TGCGCCAGCAGCTTGGGACTAGCGAGGGTAGATACGCAGTATTTT,CASSLGLARVDTQYF
TRBD2,TRBV9,few,TRBJ2-3,TGTGCCAGCAGCCCATACCCGGTAAGGGGAGGGCCCCCAGATACGCAGTATTTT,CASSPYPVRGGPPDTQYF
TRBD1,TRBV14,.,TRBJ1-2,TGTGCCAGCAGCCAAGGAGGGACAGGGGCTCCCTGGGATGGCTACACCTTC,CASSQGGTGAPWDGYTF
TRBD2,TRBV10-3,.,TRBJ2-3,TGTGCCATCAGTGAGTCATCGTTAGCGGGATGGCAGTATTTT,CAISESSLAGWQYF
TRBD1,TRBV11-2,.,TRBJ1-2,TGTGCCAGCACCAGGCCGGGACAGAACTATGGCTACACCTTC,CASTRPGQNYGYTF
.,TRBV7-9,.,TRBJ2-1,TGTGCCAGCAGCTTACAGGGGAATGAGCAGTTCTTC,CASSLQGNEQFF
.,TRBV30,few,TRBJ2-5,TGTGCCTGGAGAACGGGAGTTTGGGAGACCCAGTACTTC,CAWRTGVWETQYF
TRBD2,TRBV7-9,.,TRBJ2-1,TGTGCCAGCAGCTTCAGCGGGAACTACAATGAGCAGTTCTTC,CASSFSGNYNEQFF
.,TRBV27,.,TRBJ2-1,TGTGCCAGCAGTTTACTGTCTCAGGGCAATGAGCAGTTCTTC,CASSLLSQGNEQFF
.,TRBV29-1,few,TRBJ2-7,TGCAGCGTTGAAGGCGGGGGCCACGAGCAGTACTTC,CSVEGGGHEQYF
TRBD1,TRBV7-9,few,TRBJ1-2,TGTGCCAGCAGCTCGACAGGGTCCTATGGCTACACCTTC,CASSSTGSYGYTF
.,TRBV5-1,.,TRBJ1-2,TGCGCCAGCAGCACGACAGACGGGCTGGGCGGCTACACCTTC,CASSTTDGLGGYTF